This passage covers 5 T cell receptor beta chains from one sample sequenced in a study of T cell clones after liver transplantation. Some clones are missing from TCRdb's copy, which holds only in-frame ones; the method was immunoSEQ multiplex PCR. Of over 45,000 clones in the sample, over 65% were seen once. This sample comprised CD4+ T cells from blood, obtained approximately 54 months after liver transplant. The receptors derive from a human patient who received a liver transplant. Part of the T cell pool may stem from the graft donor.

V gene TRBV30 combines with J gene TRBJ1-2; TRBD1 is a possible D gene (5 bases). The CDR3 contains 12 residues. Germline V CDR1 and CDR2: GTSNPN, SVGIG (reference sequence). V was cut by 4 bases and J by 2 bases, with 8 bases left in between. CDR3 coding DNA: TGTGCCTGGACAGGGAGAAACTATGGCTACACCTTC. Translating gives CAWTGRNYGYTF.

The rearrangement joins TRBV7-3 to TRBJ1-1, with D possibly matching TRBD1 (6 bases). This CDR3 has 14 amino acids. V lost 3 bases and J 3 bases, leaving 11 bases between the germline ends. In germline, CDR1 is SGHTA, CDR2 FQGTGA. The CDR3 sequence: CASSFWDTDTEAFF. The CDR3, as DNA: TGTGCCAGCAGCTTCTGGGACACGGACACTGAAGCTTTCTTT.

The rearrangement links TRBV2 to TRBJ2-3; TRBD2 might be the D (6 bases). Germline V lookup: CDR1 SNHLY, CDR2 FYNNEI. CDR3 length equals 15 residues. The V gene lost 0 bases and the J gene lost 4 bases, with 11 bases spanning the gap. The CDR3 loop reads CASSEAGGRADTQYF. CDR3 DNA sequence: TGTGCCAGCAGTGAAGCGGGGGGAAGGGCAGATACGCAGTATTTT.

The CDR3 bases are TGTGCCAGCGAGGGTAATGGGGGAAACACTGAAGCTTTCTTT. Its translation is CASEGNGGNTEAFF. The gene calls are TRBV2 and TRBJ1-1; the D gene is possibly TRBD1 (5 bases). V lost 8 bases, J lost 2 bases, and 15 bases lay in between. Looked up from germline, CDR1 is SNHLY and CDR2 is FYNNEI. The CDR3 extends over 14 amino acids.

CDR3 in amino acids: CSARTTYEQYF. The CDR3 region has the DNA TGCAGTGCTAGGACAACCTACGAGCAGTACTTC. The chain links TRBV20-1 to TRBJ2-5; D call uncertain. The end of the DNA is better explained by TRBJ2-7, so the J call may be wrong. The CDR3 consists of 11 residues. Germline CDR1 and CDR2: DFQATT and SNEGSKA (reference sequence).